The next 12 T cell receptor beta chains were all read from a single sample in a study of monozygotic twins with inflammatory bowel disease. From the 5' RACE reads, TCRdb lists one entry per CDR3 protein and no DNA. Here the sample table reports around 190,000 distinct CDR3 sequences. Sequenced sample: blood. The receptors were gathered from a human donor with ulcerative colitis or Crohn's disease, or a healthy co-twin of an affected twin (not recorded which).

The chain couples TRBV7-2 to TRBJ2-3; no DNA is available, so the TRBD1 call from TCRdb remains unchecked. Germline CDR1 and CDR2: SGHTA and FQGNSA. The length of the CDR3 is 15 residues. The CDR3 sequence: CASSLQVSRADTQYF.

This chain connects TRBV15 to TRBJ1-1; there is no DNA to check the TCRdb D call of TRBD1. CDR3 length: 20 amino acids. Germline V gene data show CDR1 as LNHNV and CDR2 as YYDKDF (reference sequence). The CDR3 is CATSRDLGTGGVRGDTEAFF.

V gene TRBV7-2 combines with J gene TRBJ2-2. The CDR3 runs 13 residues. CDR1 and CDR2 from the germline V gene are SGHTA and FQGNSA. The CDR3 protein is CASSFAFTGELFF.

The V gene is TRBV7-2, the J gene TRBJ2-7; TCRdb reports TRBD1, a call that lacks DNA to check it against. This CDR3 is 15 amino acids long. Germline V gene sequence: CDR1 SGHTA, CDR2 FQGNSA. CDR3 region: CASSLTSIGAYEQYF.

This chain's CDR3 is CASSLLPGGTDTQYF. V gene TRBV7-2 combines with J gene TRBJ2-3; TCRdb designates TRBD1, a call that cannot be tested without DNA. This CDR3 comprises 15 residues. Germline V CDR1 and CDR2: SGHTA, FQGNSA. The full variable domain, completed using reference TRBV7-2 and TRBJ2-3, is GAGVSQSPSNKVTEKGKDVELRCDPISGHTALYWYRQSLGQGLEFLIYFQGNSAPDKSGLPSDRFSAERTGGSVSTLTIQRTQQEDSAVYLCASSLLPGGTDTQYFGPGTRLTVL.

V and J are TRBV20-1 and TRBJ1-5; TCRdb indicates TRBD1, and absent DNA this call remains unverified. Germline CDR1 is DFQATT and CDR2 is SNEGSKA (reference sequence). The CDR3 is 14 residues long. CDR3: CSASRGTADQPQHF.

CDR3 protein: CASSSGTGMLNTEAFF. The chain joins TRBV5-4 to TRBJ1-1; the TCRdb call, TRBD1, lacks DNA for checking. The length of the CDR3 is 16 residues. Looked up from germline, CDR1 is SGHNT and CDR2 is YYREEE (reference sequence).

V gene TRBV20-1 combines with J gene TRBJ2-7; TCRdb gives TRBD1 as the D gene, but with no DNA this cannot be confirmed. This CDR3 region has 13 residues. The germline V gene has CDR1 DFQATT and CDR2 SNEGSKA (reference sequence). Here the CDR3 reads CSASRRAGYEQYF.

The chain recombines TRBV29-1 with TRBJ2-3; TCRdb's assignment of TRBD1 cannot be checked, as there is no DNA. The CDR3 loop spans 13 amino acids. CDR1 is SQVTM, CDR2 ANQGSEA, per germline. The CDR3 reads CSVARVRGDTQYF.

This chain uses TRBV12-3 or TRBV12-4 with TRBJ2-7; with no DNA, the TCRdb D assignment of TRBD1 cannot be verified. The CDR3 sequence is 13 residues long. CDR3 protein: CASSPRTGYEQYF.

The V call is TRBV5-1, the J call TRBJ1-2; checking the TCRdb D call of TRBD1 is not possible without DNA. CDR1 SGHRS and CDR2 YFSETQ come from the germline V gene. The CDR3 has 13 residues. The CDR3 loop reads CASSLQDNYGYTF. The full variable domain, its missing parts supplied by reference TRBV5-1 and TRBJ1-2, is KAGVTQTPRYLIKTRGQQVTLSCSPISGHRSVSWYQQTPGQGLQFLFEYFSETQRNKGNFPGRFSGRQFSNSRSEMNVSTLELGDSALYLCASSLQDNYGYTFGSGTRLTVV.

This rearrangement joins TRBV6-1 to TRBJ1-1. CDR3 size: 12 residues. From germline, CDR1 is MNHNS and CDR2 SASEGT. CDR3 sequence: CAGRGSNTEAFF.